This TCR beta chain was documented in a study of patients and donors after allogeneic stem cell transplantation. Turning to this clonotype: A single base separates this from a much larger clone, so it may be a read error.

Each CDR3 protein is one row after TCRdb ran MiXCR on the RT-PCR reads. The data hold about a million distinct CDR3 sequences, with about a sixth observed a single time. The CDR3 totals 12 residues. The V gene lost 7 bases and the J gene lost 1 base, with 7 bases spanning the gap. In germline, CDR1 is KGHSH, CDR2 LQKENI. The sequenced sample consisted of blood, either unsorted or a sorted T cell fraction (not recorded which). The sequence was collected from a human donor who was either an allogeneic HSCT recipient or a stem cell or donor lymphocyte infusion donor (not recorded which). It is not recorded whose cells these are; they may come from a transplant donor. The genes are TRBV18 and TRBJ1-1, with D perhaps matching TRBD1 (6 bases). The CDR3: CASWDKNTEAFF. As DNA, the CDR3 is TGTGCCAGCTGGGACAAGAACACTGAAGCTTTCTTT.